This T cell receptor (beta chain) is drawn from a study of cytomegalovirus exposure and HLA in healthy donors. The V end was cut by 6 bases, the J end by 1 base, with 13 bases between. The CDR3 spans 14 residues. CDR1 and CDR2 (germline): SGDLS, YYNGEE. With 60 Vbeta and 13 Jbeta primers, the PCR was carried out. TCRdb's copy holds only in-frame clones and misses some; the assay was immunoSEQ multiplex PCR. The sample lists fewer than 200,000 clones, 70% to 90% seen once, with approximately 7% in the top ten. General study results and limits: Accurate prediction of most subjects' HLA-A and HLA-B alleles from TCR beta sequences was reported. Some highly shared sequence variants likely arose as a pipeline artifact.

For this clone: Its antigen is undetermined.

The sample comprised PBMCs. This chain connects TRBV9 to TRBJ1-2; D gene uncertain. This receptor was obtained from a woman aged 25 to 39 in good health and CMV-seropositive. CDR3 amino acids: CASTGGVFNYGYTF. The CDR3 coding sequence is TGTGCCAGCACTGGCGGTGTGTTTAACTATGGCTACACCTTC. The full variable domain, completed using reference TRBV9 and TRBJ1-2, is DSGVTQTPKHLITATGQRVTLRCSPRSGDLSVYWYQQSLDQGLQFLIQYYNGEERAKGNILERFSAQQFPDLHSELNLSSLELGDSALYFCASTGGVFNYGYTFGSGTRLTVV.